The 4 T cell receptor beta chains below all came from one sample that was sequenced in a study. TRBV12-4/TRBJ1-2 clonotypes were amplified with adaptor-ligated barcode primers. TCRdb itself ran the multiplex PCR reads through MiXCR, one entry per CDR3 protein. The sample consists of approximately 190 distinct CDR3 sequences, just under 4% of them appearing once. The sample comprised memory CD4+ T cells sorted from blood. Sample subset: memory CD4+ T cells, CD4+CD45RO+CD25-. All receptors derive from a female donor with breast cancer.

By frequency in the sample, this clonotype is large. The chain is built from TRBV12-3 or TRBV12-4 and TRBJ1-2; D is uncertain. This CDR3 contains 11 residues. With 6 bases removed from V and 5 bases from J, the gap between germline ends came to 7 bases. CDR3 bases: TGTGCCAGCAGACCCCATTATGGCTACACCTTC. Translating gives CASRPHYGYTF.

Judged by abundance, this clonotype is large. The gene calls are TRBV12-3 or TRBV12-4 and TRBJ1-2, with D possibly TRBD1 on 5 matching bases. This CDR3 comprises 14 residues. V was cut by 1 base and J by 4 bases, with 10 bases left in between. CDR3 nucleotide sequence: TGTGCCAGCAGTTTAGGGCAGGGTGGCTATGGCTACACCTTC. It specifies CASSLGQGGYGYTF.

In this sample, this clonotype is large (0.1 to 1%). The rearrangement joins TRBV12-3 or TRBV12-4 to TRBJ1-2, with 8 bases fitting TRBD1. The CDR3 runs 14 residues. The V and J ends lost 7 bases and 3 bases, in that order; junction bases with no gene match: 7. CDR3 bases: TGTGCCAGCATCCCCGGACAGGGCGACTATGGCTACACCTTC. Amino acid sequence: CASIPGQGDYGYTF.

Relative to its sample, this clonotype is large. The chain joins TRBV12-3 or TRBV12-4 to TRBJ1-2; 8 bases fit TRBD1. J gave up 4 bases and V 1 base, and 5 bases lay outside the gene matches. The CDR3 covers 15 residues. The CDR3 DNA follows: TGTGCCAGCAGTTTAGGGACAGGGCGGCTCTATGGCTACACCTTC. Its translation: CASSLGTGRLYGYTF.